The 11 T cell receptor beta chains below were found in one sample sequenced in a study of shared clonotypes between healthy human individuals. CD45RO negativity and positive selection for CCR7 defined naive CD8 cells, a population that excluded terminally differentiated effector memory CD45RA+ cells. The table came from immunoSEQ multiplex PCR; TCRdb's copy has only in-frame clones and leaves some out. The table lists approximately 2,000,000 clones, 90% to 95% of them singletons. The specimen sequenced was naive CD8+ T cells from PBMCs. These receptors all come from a young man in good health. Some clones in this sample may be carry-over from other donors' samples.

The chain combines TRBV5-1 with TRBJ2-5; D perhaps matches TRBD2 (6 bases). The germline V and J ends were trimmed by 4 bases and 5 bases, with 18 bases remaining between them. CDR1 and CDR2 from the germline V gene are SGHRS and YFSETQ. The CDR3 consists of 15 residues. This CDR3 is CASSPTPGDAETQYF. In nucleotides, the CDR3 is TGCGCCAGCAGCCCAACTCCGGGGGACGCGGAGACCCAGTACTTC.

CDR3 sequence reads: CASSFRDSNQPQHF. For the CDR3, the DNA is TGCGCCAGCAGCTTCCGGGATTCCAATCAGCCCCAGCATTTT. This rearrangement joins TRBV5-1 to TRBJ1-5; no clear D. Germline V gene data show CDR1 as SGHRS and CDR2 as YFSETQ. CDR3 length: 14 residues. Trimming pared 2 bases from V and 3 bases from J, leaving 9 bases between.

For this clone: Within the sample, other DNA sequences also encode this same CDR3. The gene calls are TRBV19 and TRBJ2-7; the match to TRBD1 covers 8 bases. This CDR3 region has 14 residues. J gave up 0 bases and V 3 bases, and 1 base lay outside the gene matches. The germline CDR1 and CDR2 sequences are LNHDA and SQIVND (reference sequence). The CDR3 DNA is TGTGCCAGTAGTATCGGGACAGGCTCCTACGAGCAGTACTTC. Residues: CASSIGTGSYEQYF.

The rearrangement joins TRBV11-2 to TRBJ1-2, with D unclear. Germline V gene sequence: CDR1 SGHAT, CDR2 FQNNGV. V was clipped by 8 bases and J by 5 bases, with 12 bases between them. The CDR3 covers 12 residues. The CDR3 nucleotides read TGTGCCAGCCTCGACCGTAATTATGGCTACACCTTC. Translation: CASLDRNYGYTF. The variable domain in full, with the rest retrieved from reference TRBV11-2 and TRBJ1-2, is EAGVAQSPRYKIIEKRQSVAFWCNPISGHATLYWYQQILGQGPKLLIQFQNNGVVDDSQLPKDRFSAERLKGVDSTLKIQPAKLEDSAVYLCASLDRNYGYTFGSGTRLTVV.

Comment on this clone: In the same sample, other DNA sequences code for this CDR3. The J gene is TRBJ2-1, the V gene TRBV6-4; 10 bases line up with TRBD1. Germline V lookup: CDR1 MRHNA, CDR2 SNTAGT. Trimming at V came to 9 bases and at J to 5 bases, leaving 7 bases not matched to a gene. CDR3 length equals 14 residues. For the CDR3, the DNA is TGTGCCAGTTCCCGGGACAGGGGAAACAATGAGCAGTTCTTC. Protein: CASSRDRGNNEQFF.

The chain recombines TRBV27 with TRBJ2-2; 9 bases map to TRBD2. Germline CDR1 reads MNHEY; CDR2 reads SMNVEV (reference sequence). This CDR3 is built from 16 residues. V shed 10 bases and J 4 bases; nucleotides not matched to a gene: 13. The CDR3 nucleotides are TGTGCCACCCAGTTCAGACTAGCGGACACCACCGGGGAGCTGTTTTTT. Amino acids: CATQFRLADTTGELFF.

About this clone: Mismatch with germline at one junction end may stem from a read error. The genes are TRBV5-4 and TRBJ2-5, with 9 bases matching TRBD1. CDR1 and CDR2 from the germline V gene are SGHNT and YYREEE (reference sequence). The CDR3 is 17 residues long. This chain's CDR3 is CASSGGTGTPSKEAQYF. DNA of the CDR3: TGTGCCAGCAGCGGCGGGACAGGGACTCCGTCAAAAGAGGCCCAGTACTTC.

The chain combines TRBV5-4 with TRBJ2-7; D is perhaps TRBD2 (6 bases). Trimming stripped 4 bases from V and 0 bases from J, with 11 bases between. The CDR3 loop spans 14 amino acids. Per germline, CDR1 SGHNT and CDR2 YYREEE (reference sequence). The CDR3 sequence is CASSMGLHSYEQYF. The CDR3 coding sequence is TGTGCCAGCAGCATGGGACTCCACTCCTACGAGCAGTACTTC.

This rearrangement joins TRBV14 to TRBJ2-7, with no clear D. The CDR3 totals 13 residues. V lost 5 bases and J lost 4, with 12 bases in between. Germline lookup yields CDR1 SGHDN and CDR2 FVKESK. The CDR3 region is CASSVTPSYEQYF. CDR3 in DNA: TGTGCCAGCAGCGTGACACCTTCTTACGAGCAGTACTTC.

The chain uses TRBV7-8 and TRBJ2-1; 11 bases are shared with TRBD2. The CDR3 is 17 amino acids. J gave up 0 bases and V 3 bases, and 4 bases lay outside the gene matches. Germline CDR1 SGHVS, CDR2 FQNEAQ. Here the CDR3 reads CASSFGLAGSSYNEQFF. As DNA, the CDR3 is TGTGCCAGCAGCTTCGGACTAGCGGGCAGCTCCTACAATGAGCAGTTCTTC.

The J gene is TRBJ1-1, the V gene TRBV28; possibly TRBD1 for D (6 bases). Trimming took off 3 bases at V and 1 base at J, with 12 bases between the two ends. The germline V gene encodes CDR1 MDHEN and CDR2 SYDVKM. This CDR3 is built from 15 residues. The CDR3 DNA follows: TGTGCCAGCAGTTTGACGGGACATCGGAACACTGAAGCTTTCTTT. This encodes CASSLTGHRNTEAFF.